This is a list of T cell receptor beta chains from one sample in a study of type 1 regulatory T cells. Their specific antigens are unknown. TCRdb ran MiXCR on the reads and lists one entry per CDR3 protein. The sample includes roughly 46,000 distinct CDR3 sequences, approximately 12% of them seen just once. The specimen sequenced was cultured non-Tr1 T cells, either the whole culture or a sorted T cell fraction (not recorded which). The receptor set was obtained from a human donor in good health. Both conserved end residues are part of each CDR3. D genes are given only for firm matches. Not all rows give a size; the values are once, few, many and, for expanded clones, a class.

length: 14; size: NA; J: TRBJ1-1; D: NA; V: TRBV7-3; DNA: TGTGCCAGCAGCTTTACAGGGACGAACACTGAAGCTTTCTTT; CDR3: CASSFTGTNTEAFF
length: 13; size: NA; J: TRBJ2-5; D: TRBD1; V: TRBV29-1; DNA: TGCAGCGTCCCGGGACAGGGTGCAGAGACCCAGTACTTC; CDR3: CSVPGQGAETQYF
length: 14; size: many; J: TRBJ2-7; D: TRBD1; V: TRBV20-1; DNA: TGCAGTGCTAGTCACCGGGACAGTTCCTACGAGCAGTACTTC; CDR3: CSASHRDSSYEQYF
length: 15; size: few; J: TRBJ2-5; D: TRBD2; V: TRBV24-1; DNA: TGTGCCACCAGTGAGGCGGGAGGCAAACAAGAGACCCAGTACTTC; CDR3: CATSEAGGKQETQYF
length: 12; size: many; J: TRBJ2-1; D: TRBD2; V: TRBV29-1; DNA: TGCAGCGTAGGACTAGCCAACAATGAGCAGTTCTTC; CDR3: CSVGLANNEQFF
length: 16; size: few; J: TRBJ2-7; D: TRBD2; V: TRBV7-2; DNA: TGTGCCAGCAGCTCCCAGGGACTAGCGCCGGGCTACGAGCAGTACTTC; CDR3: CASSSQGLAPGYEQYF
length: 14; size: medium-sized; J: TRBJ1-6; D: NA; V: TRBV20-1; DNA: TGCAGTGCCCCGGGCCCGGGGGGAAATTCACCCCTCCACTTT; CDR3: CSAPGPGGNSPLHF
length: 14; size: NA; J: TRBJ2-2; D: NA; V: TRBV6-1; DNA: TGTGCCAGCAGCCCAAACAGGAACACCGGGGAGCTGTTTTTT; CDR3: CASSPNRNTGELFF
length: 14; size: few; J: TRBJ2-2; D: NA; V: TRBV30; DNA: TGTGCCTGGAGAAGGGTAGACCGATCCGGGGAGCTGTTTTTT; CDR3: CAWRRVDRSGELFF
length: 17; size: many; J: TRBJ2-1; D: TRBD2; V: TRBV27; DNA: TGTGCCAGCAGTTTCCTCCGAGGTAGCGGGGCCTACAATGAGCAGTTCTTC; CDR3: CASSFLRGSGAYNEQFF
length: 15; size: NA; J: TRBJ1-1; D: NA; V: TRBV15; DNA: TGTGCCACCAGCAGAGATCCTGCACAGGGCAGTGAAGCTTTCTTT; CDR3: CATSRDPAQGSEAFF
length: 17; size: many; J: TRBJ2-5; D: NA; V: TRBV7-8; DNA: TGTGCCAGCAGCCCAGGATTGGGAGCAGGGGTGGTGGAGACCCAGTACTTC; CDR3: CASSPGLGAGVVETQYF
length: 13; size: few; J: TRBJ1-1; D: NA; V: TRBV20-1; DNA: TGCAGTGCCTTAGGGTGGGCGCACACTGAAGCTTTCTTT; CDR3: CSALGWAHTEAFF
length: 12; size: many; J: TRBJ1-2; D: NA; V: TRBV5-6; DNA: TGTGCCAGCAGCCCGGGGGAGTATGGCTACACCTTC; CDR3: CASSPGEYGYTF
length: 20; size: medium-sized; J: TRBJ2-6; D: NA; V: TRBV7-6; DNA: TGTGCCAGCAGCCTTATTACGTCGGACTTACGACTCTCTGGGGCCAACGTCCTGACTTTC; CDR3: CASSLITSDLRLSGANVLTF
length: 17; size: medium-sized; J: TRBJ2-1; D: TRBD2; V: TRBV3-1; DNA: TGTGCCAGCAGCCAAGATCCCGGCGGGAGGGCCCTCAATGAGCAGTTCTTC; CDR3: CASSQDPGGRALNEQFF
length: 15; size: many; J: TRBJ1-2; D: TRBD1; V: TRBV12-3/TRBV12-4; DNA: TGTGCCAGCAGTATGGGACAGGGGGCGGGCATCGGCTACACCTTC; CDR3: CASSMGQGAGIGYTF
length: 13; size: few; J: TRBJ2-7; D: NA; V: TRBV7-8; DNA: TGTGCCAGCAGCCCGGACTCCCTTTACGAGCAGTACTTC; CDR3: CASSPDSLYEQYF
length: 12; size: many; J: TRBJ1-6; D: TRBD1; V: TRBV6-1; DNA: TGTGCCGGCCGGACAGGGGCTTCACCCCTCCACTTT; CDR3: CAGRTGASPLHF
length: 14; size: few; J: TRBJ2-7; D: NA; V: TRBV14; DNA: TGTGCCAGCAGCTATACGACAGTGACCTACGAGCAGTACTTC; CDR3: CASSYTTVTYEQYF
length: 15; size: many; J: TRBJ2-5; D: NA; V: TRBV5-1; DNA: TGCGCCAGCAGCTTGGTTCTTGGACAGCAAGAGACCCAGTACTTC; CDR3: CASSLVLGQQETQYF
length: 13; size: many; J: TRBJ2-3; D: NA; V: TRBV12-3/TRBV12-4; DNA: TGTGCCAGCTTGGGGGGAGACACAGATACGCAGTATTTT; CDR3: CASLGGDTDTQYF
length: 17; size: few; J: TRBJ2-7; D: TRBD1; V: TRBV20-1; DNA: TGCAGTGCTAGGAAGGGACAGGGGTTCCGAAGGTCCTACGAGCAGTACTTC; CDR3: CSARKGQGFRRSYEQYF
length: 15; size: few; J: TRBJ1-5; D: TRBD1; V: TRBV7-8; DNA: TGTGCCAGCAGCCGCGACAGGGGCGATAATCAGCCCCAGCATTTT; CDR3: CASSRDRGDNQPQHF
length: 12; size: many; J: TRBJ2-7; D: NA; V: TRBV5-1; DNA: TGCGCCAGCAGCCTGGACAGATACGAGCAGTACTTC; CDR3: CASSLDRYEQYF
length: 15; size: few; J: TRBJ2-1; D: NA; V: TRBV28; DNA: TGTGCCAGCAGATTCGAACAAACCTCCTACAATGAGCAGTTCTTC; CDR3: CASRFEQTSYNEQFF
length: 14; size: NA; J: TRBJ1-5; D: TRBD1; V: TRBV20-1; DNA: TGCAGTGCTCCTCCGGGACAGGGGAATCAGCCCCAGCATTTT; CDR3: CSAPPGQGNQPQHF
length: 13; size: NA; J: TRBJ2-7; D: TRBD1; V: TRBV3-1; DNA: TGTGCCAGCAGGAACAGGGGGTCCTACGAGCAGTACTTC; CDR3: CASRNRGSYEQYF
length: 15; size: NA; J: TRBJ1-1; D: NA; V: TRBV19; DNA: TGTGCCAGTAGTATCCTTCGGGGAATGAACACTGAAGCTTTCTTT; CDR3: CASSILRGMNTEAFF
length: 17; size: many; J: TRBJ1-2; D: TRBD1; V: TRBV7-9; DNA: TGTGCCAGCAGAGCCCCGGGACAGCGGGACGTTGGCTATGGCTACACCTTC; CDR3: CASRAPGQRDVGYGYTF
length: 13; size: NA; J: TRBJ2-7; D: NA; V: TRBV18; DNA: TGTGCCAGCTCCCCTGGGACACATTACGAGCAGTACTTC; CDR3: CASSPGTHYEQYF
length: 13; size: NA; J: TRBJ1-1; D: NA; V: TRBV5-8; DNA: TGTGCCAGCAGCTTGATCCTGGCGGGCCCAGCTTTCTTT; CDR3: CASSLILAGPAFF
length: 13; size: NA; J: TRBJ1-1; D: NA; V: TRBV7-2; DNA: TGTGCCAGCAGAGGGGGACTGAACACTGAAGCTTTCTTT; CDR3: CASRGGLNTEAFF
length: 15; size: few; J: TRBJ2-3; D: TRBD2; V: TRBV7-2; DNA: TGTGCCAGCAGCTTAGACGCAGGGACTAAAGATACGCAGTATTTT; CDR3: CASSLDAGTKDTQYF
length: 16; size: few; J: TRBJ1-6; D: TRBD1; V: TRBV7-9; DNA: TGTGCCAGCAGCTTAGATGGCACAGGGGGTAATTCACCCCTCCACTTT; CDR3: CASSLDGTGGNSPLHF
length: 14; size: NA; J: TRBJ2-2; D: TRBD2; V: TRBV7-9; DNA: TGTGCCAGCAGATCTAGCGGGAGCACCGGGGAGCTGTTTTTT; CDR3: CASRSSGSTGELFF
length: 15; size: medium-sized; J: TRBJ2-4; D: NA; V: TRBV3-1; DNA: TGTGCCAGCAGCCAAGATAGCGGCAAACAAAACATTCAGTACTTC; CDR3: CASSQDSGKQNIQYF
length: 13; size: few; J: TRBJ1-4; D: NA; V: TRBV20-1; DNA: TGCAGTGCTAGATCGACTATTAATGAAAAACTGTTTTTT; CDR3: CSARSTINEKLFF
length: 15; size: many; J: TRBJ2-7; D: TRBD1; V: TRBV15; DNA: TGTGCCACCAGCTCACCCGACAGGGGAATCTCCGAGCAGTACTTC; CDR3: CATSSPDRGISEQYF